Shown below are 13 T cell receptor beta chains from a single sample sequenced in a study of OX40 agonist ivuxolimab in advanced cancers. Receptor libraries were prepared by the immunoSEQ multiplex PCR assay. The source is immuneACCESS, and TCRdb retained only in-frame sequences with V and J called. Part of the clones is not carried over; for the studies checked, unresolved V genes explain less than half of this, and the remainder is unexplained. For this sample there are 30,000 to 40,000 clones; roughly 80% appear just once. The ten largest clonotypes hold 20% to 30% of the sample. Specimen: CD4+ or CD8+ T cells sorted from blood, collected in a trial of the OX40 agonist ivuxolimab. The receptors were gathered from an adult with an advanced solid tumor such as melanoma, head and neck, liver or kidney cancer.

Concerning this clone itself: The same CDR3 also results from other DNA sequences found in this sample. The chain has TRBV5-1 and TRBJ1-5; 8 nucleotides agree with TRBD1. V dropped 4 bases and J dropped 2; count of bases not matched to a gene: 2. The germline gives CDR1 SGHRS, CDR2 YFSETQ. The CDR3 length is 14 residues. The CDR3 coding sequence is TGCGCCAGCAGCCTGACAGGGGGCAATCAGCCCCAGCATTTT. Amino acid sequence: CASSLTGGNQPQHF.

The rearrangement uses TRBV7-2 and TRBJ2-1; a weak D match, TRBD1 (8 bases). Trimming left V 1 base short and J 8 bases short, with 15 bases between. There are 15 residues in the CDR3. Looked up from germline, CDR1 is SGHTA and CDR2 is FQGNSA. CDR3 sequence (DNA): TGTGCCAGCAGCTTAGACAGGGGGGGTCTCCATGAGCAGTTCTTC. Protein sequence: CASSLDRGGLHEQFF.

The V gene is TRBV19, the J gene TRBJ2-1; D not certain. Trimming removed 5 bases from V and 7 bases from J, with 6 bases in between. The CDR3 contains 11 residues. Germline assignment: CDR1 LNHDA and CDR2 SQIVND (reference sequence). CDR3 sequence reads: CASSLQNEQFF. As DNA, the CDR3 is TGTGCCAGTAGTTTGCAAAATGAGCAGTTCTTC. The full variable domain, its missing parts supplied by reference TRBV19 and TRBJ2-1, is DGGITQSPKYLFRKEGQNVTLSCEQNLNHDAMYWYRQDPGQGLRLIYYSQIVNDFQKGDIAEGYSVSREKKESFPLTVTSAQKNPTAFYLCASSLQNEQFFGPGTRLTVL.

This chain joins TRBV7-2 and TRBJ2-1, with D possibly being TRBD1 or TRBD2 (5 bases each). V lost 5 bases and J lost 0, with 14 bases in between. Germline V gives CDR1 SGHTA, CDR2 FQGNSA. This CDR3 has 16 residues. The CDR3 DNA follows: TGTGCCAGCAGCCCGGGCCTTGGGGGCTCCTACAATGAGCAGTTCTTC. Translating it yields CASSPGLGGSYNEQFF.

The J gene is TRBJ1-1, the V gene TRBV6-5; a weak D match, TRBD1 (6 bases). Trimming took 11 bases from V and 8 from J, leaving 15 bases between them. CDR1 is MNHEY, CDR2 SVGAGI, per germline. This CDR3 has 11 amino acids. Here the CDR3 DNA reads TGTGCCTTCCAGGGGACGCCCGAAGCTTTCTTT. The encoded protein is CAFQGTPEAFF.

The chain carries TRBV5-5 and TRBJ2-7; D is perhaps TRBD1 (6 bases). The length of the CDR3 is 14 residues. V lost 2 bases to trimming and J lost 5 bases, with 14 bases between them. Looked up from germline, CDR1 is SGHKS and CDR2 is YYEKEE (reference sequence). The CDR3 bases are TGTGCCAGCAGCTTCAGAGGACAGATTAACGAGCAGTACTTC. It specifies CASSFRGQINEQYF.

The V and J genes are TRBV25-1 and TRBJ2-2; 7 bases map to TRBD1. V dropped 5 bases and J dropped 4; count of bases not matched to a gene: 10. The CDR3 spans 16 residues. Per germline, CDR1 MGHDK and CDR2 SYGVNS. The CDR3 DNA sequence: TGTGCCAGCAGTTTAGTCGGAACAGGGGCCACCGGGGAGCTGTTTTTT. It encodes CASSLVGTGATGELFF.

The chain recombines TRBV9 with TRBJ2-1; tentative D call: TRBD2 (6 bases). Germline V gene sequence: CDR1 SGDLS, CDR2 YYNGEE. Trimming took off 0 bases at V and 5 bases at J, with 9 bases between the two ends. This CDR3 comprises 14 residues. The CDR3 is CASSVVSGDNEQFF. The CDR3, as DNA: TGTGCCAGCAGCGTAGTGTCGGGAGACAATGAGCAGTTCTTC.

The rearrangement joins TRBV28 to TRBJ1-2, with D unclear. The CDR3 consists of 13 residues. Germline lookup yields CDR1 MDHEN and CDR2 SYDVKM. V lost 6 bases to trimming and J lost 5 bases, with 13 bases between them. This chain's CDR3 is CASSSAGEYGYTF. The CDR3 bases are TGTGCCAGCAGCTCGGCCGGGGAATATGGCTACACCTTC.

The chain couples TRBV19 to TRBJ2-2, with 8 bases aligning to TRBD2. The CDR3 has 14 residues. Germline CDR1 LNHDA, CDR2 SQIVND (reference sequence). Losses at the gene ends were 6 bases for V and 7 bases for J; bases not matched to a gene: 7. CDR3 DNA: TGTGCCAGTAGACCCGGGACTAGTGTCGGGGAGCTGTTTTTT. Translating gives CASRPGTSVGELFF. The full variable domain, rest sourced from reference TRBV19 and TRBJ2-2, is DGGITQSPKYLFRKEGQNVTLSCEQNLNHDAMYWYRQDPGQGLRLIYYSQIVNDFQKGDIAEGYSVSREKKESFPLTVTSAQKNPTAFYLCASRPGTSVGELFFGEGSRLTVL.

This sequence joins TRBV5-1 and TRBJ2-2; D call uncertain. CDR1 is SGHRS, CDR2 YFSETQ, per germline. This CDR3 is 17 amino acids long. Trimming cost V 1 base and J 0 bases, with 13 bases left between them. The CDR3 sequence: CASSLPQDQPNTGELFF. As DNA, the CDR3 is TGCGCCAGCAGCTTGCCGCAAGACCAACCGAACACCGGGGAGCTGTTTTTT.

This rearrangement joins TRBV13 to TRBJ2-6, with 7 bases matching TRBD1. V shed 1 base, J shed 1 base, and the junction held 10 bases outside the gene matches. The CDR3 is 19 residues long. The germline gives CDR1 PRHDT, CDR2 FYEKMQ (reference sequence). The CDR3 protein is CASSLAWDREVSGANVLTF. The DNA of the CDR3 is TGTGCCAGCAGCTTAGCCTGGGACAGAGAAGTGTCTGGGGCCAACGTCCTGACTTTC.

The chain couples TRBV28 to TRBJ2-7; 9 bases agree with TRBD1. The ends lost 3 bases at V and 2 bases at J; junction bases unmatched: 17. CDR1 is MDHEN and CDR2 is SYDVKM in the germline V gene. The CDR3 has 19 amino acids. Here the CDR3 DNA reads TGTGCCAGCAGTTTGGAACTCTCTACGGGACAGGGAGGGACCTACGAGCAGTACTTC. It translates to CASSLELSTGQGGTYEQYF.